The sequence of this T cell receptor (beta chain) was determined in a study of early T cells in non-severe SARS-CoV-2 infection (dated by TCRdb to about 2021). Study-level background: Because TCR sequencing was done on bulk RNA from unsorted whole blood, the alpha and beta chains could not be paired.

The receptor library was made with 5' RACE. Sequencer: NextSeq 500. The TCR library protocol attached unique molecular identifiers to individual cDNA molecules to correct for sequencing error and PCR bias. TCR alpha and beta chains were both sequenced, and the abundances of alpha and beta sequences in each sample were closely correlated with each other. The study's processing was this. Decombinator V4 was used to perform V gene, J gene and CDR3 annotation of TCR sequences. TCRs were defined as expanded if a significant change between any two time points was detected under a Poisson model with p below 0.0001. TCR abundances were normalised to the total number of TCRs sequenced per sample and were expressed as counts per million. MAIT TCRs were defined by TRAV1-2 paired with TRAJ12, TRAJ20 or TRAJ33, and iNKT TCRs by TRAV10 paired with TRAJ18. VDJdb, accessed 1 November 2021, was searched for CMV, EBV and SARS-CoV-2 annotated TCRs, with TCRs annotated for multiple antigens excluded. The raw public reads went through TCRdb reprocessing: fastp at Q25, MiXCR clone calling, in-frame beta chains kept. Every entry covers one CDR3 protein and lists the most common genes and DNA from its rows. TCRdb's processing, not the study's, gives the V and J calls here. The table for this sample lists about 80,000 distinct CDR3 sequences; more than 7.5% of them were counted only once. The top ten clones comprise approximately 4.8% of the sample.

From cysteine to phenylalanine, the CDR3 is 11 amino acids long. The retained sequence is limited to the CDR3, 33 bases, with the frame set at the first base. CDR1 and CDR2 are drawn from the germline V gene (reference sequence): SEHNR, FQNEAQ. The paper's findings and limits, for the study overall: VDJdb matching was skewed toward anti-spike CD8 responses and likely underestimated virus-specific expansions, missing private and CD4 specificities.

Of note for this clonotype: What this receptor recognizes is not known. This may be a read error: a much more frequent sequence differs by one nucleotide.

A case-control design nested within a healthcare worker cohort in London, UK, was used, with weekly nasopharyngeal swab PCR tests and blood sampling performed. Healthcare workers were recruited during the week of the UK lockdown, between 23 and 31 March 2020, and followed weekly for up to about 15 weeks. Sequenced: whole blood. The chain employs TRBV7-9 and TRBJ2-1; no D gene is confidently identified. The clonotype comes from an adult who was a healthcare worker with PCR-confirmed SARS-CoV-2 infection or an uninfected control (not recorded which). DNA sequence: TGTGCCGGCAGCCAACTGCATGAGCAGTTCTTC. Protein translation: CAGSQLHEQFF.